The entry below describes one TCR beta chain. The data belong to a study of T cells in Graves' hyperthyroidism and ophthalmopathy. Amplified regions were TCR beta CDR3 sequences from RNA transcripts. Carried out on the TCR CDR3, a first-round RT-PCR used the HTBI primer set. TCRdb reprocessed the multiplex PCR reads via MiXCR and lists one record per CDR3 protein. The table has hundreds of thousands of distinct CDR3 sequences, approximately 23% seen once. PBMCs came from 7.5 to 10 ml fresh peripheral blood. CDR1 and CDR2 from the germline V gene are LGHNA and YNFKEQ. Trimming removed 5 bases from V and 5 bases from J; junction bases left unmatched: 8. This CDR3 has 15 amino acids.

The sample taken for sequencing was blood. This clonotype was obtained from a woman aged 70-85 years with Graves' ophthalmopathy. The rearrangement links TRBV4-2 to TRBJ2-1, with 8 bases fitting TRBD2. CDR3 DNA sequence: TGTGCCAGCAGCTCCCAAGCGGGAGAGAACAATGAGCAGTTCTTC. Amino acids: CASSSQAGENNEQFF.